The 13 T cell receptor beta chains reported below all come from one sample, sequenced in a study of blood T cells in healthy people across ages. A second PCR, run for 7 to 11 cycles, used a sample-barcoded 5' primer plus a J-beta primer mix. Each CDR3 protein is one row after TCRdb ran MiXCR on the 5' RACE reads. The data hold fewer than 1,200,000 distinct CDR3 sequences, with 20% to 25% observed a single time. The same specimen was also included in a second study, on T cells of mothers and their children.

Sample: blood. The source of these receptors is a girl aged 2-10 years in good health.

In its sample, this clonotype was seen a few times. The chain couples TRBV20-1 to TRBJ2-5; the match to TRBD2 covers 9 bases. The CDR3 totals 19 residues. The V gene's germline CDR1 is DFQATT and CDR2 SNEGSKA (reference sequence). V lost 1 base to trimming and J lost 0 bases; unmatched junction nucleotides: 15. The CDR3 region has the DNA TGCAGTGCTAGAGGTCAAGGCGAAGGACTAGCGCGGTACCAAGAGACCCAGTACTTC. Protein product: CSARGQGEGLARYQETQYF.

This clonotype was seen a few times. This rearrangement joins TRBV7-9 to TRBJ1-1; D call uncertain. From germline, CDR1 is SEHNR and CDR2 FQNEAQ (reference sequence). The V and J ends lost 9 bases and 4 bases respectively, with 12 bases between them. This CDR3 spans 12 amino acids. The CDR3 DNA is TGTGCCAGTCAACGGATGGGCACTGAAGCTTTCTTT. Amino acids: CASQRMGTEAFF.

The V gene is TRBV28, the J gene TRBJ1-3; no clear D gene. With 5 bases removed from V and 1 base from J, the gap between germline ends came to 12 bases. CDR1 is MDHEN, CDR2 SYDVKM, per germline. There are 15 residues in the CDR3. The DNA of the CDR3 is TGTGCCAGCAGTCCGACTCGGGGTTCTGGAAACACCATATATTTT. Its protein product is CASSPTRGSGNTIYF. Full variable domain (remainder filled in from reference TRBV28 and TRBJ1-3): DVKVTQSSRYLVKRTGEKVFLECVQDMDHENMFWYRQDPGLGLRLIYFSYDVKMKEKGDIPEGYSVSREKKERFSLILESASTNQTSMYLCASSPTRGSGNTIYFGEGSWLTVV.

The rearrangement joins TRBV10-3 to TRBJ1-5; D unresolved. From germline, CDR1 is ENHRY and CDR2 SYGVKD. V lost 10 bases, J lost 6 bases, and 10 bases lay in between. The CDR3 runs 11 residues. CDR3 coding DNA: TGTGCCACCGGGTTGGCTCAGCCCCAGCATTTT. Its protein is CATGLAQPQHF.

This clonotype was observed a handful of times. V is TRBV3-1 and J is TRBJ2-6; D might be TRBD2 (5 bases). Germline V gene lookup returns CDR1 LGHDT and CDR2 YNNKEL (reference sequence). The germline V and J ends were trimmed by 1 base and 0 bases, with 7 bases remaining between them. The CDR3 runs 16 residues. CDR3 in amino acids: CASSQGAGSGANVLTF. CDR3 sequence (DNA): TGTGCCAGCAGCCAAGGCGCGGGCTCTGGGGCCAACGTCCTGACTTTC. The whole variable domain, filled in from reference TRBV3-1 and TRBJ2-6, reads DTAVSQTPKYLVTQMGNDKSIKCEQNLGHDTMYWYKQDSKKFLKIMFSYNNKELIINETVPNRFSPKSPDKAHLNLHINSLELGDSAVYFCASSQGAGSGANVLTFGAGSRLTVL.

The rearrangement joins TRBV5-1 to TRBJ1-1; unclear D gene. Germline assignment: CDR1 SGHRS and CDR2 YFSETQ. Deletions cut 2 bases from V and 7 bases from J, with 12 bases between. This CDR3 has 13 amino acids. The CDR3: CASSLSRGGEAFF. CDR3 DNA sequence: TGCGCCAGCAGCTTAAGTCGAGGCGGTGAAGCTTTCTTT.

This clonotype came up a few times. The gene calls are TRBV24-1 and TRBJ2-5, with TRBD1 matching 7 bases. The V segment lost 5 bases and the J segment 0 bases; nucleotides outside the gene matches: 11. CDR3 length: 17 amino acids. CDR1 and CDR2 (germline): KGHDR, SFDVKD. CDR3 sequence reads: CATSVVNFDRDQETQYF. The CDR3 nucleotides read TGTGCCACCAGTGTCGTCAATTTCGACAGGGACCAAGAGACCCAGTACTTC.

The chain employs TRBV20-1 and TRBJ2-7; D gene uncertain. Germline V CDR1 and CDR2: DFQATT, SNEGSKA (reference sequence). CDR3 length equals 12 residues. V was cut by 6 bases and J by 4 bases, with 13 bases left in between. The CDR3 coding sequence is TGCAGTGCCCTTAAGACCCCTTACGAGCAGTACTTC. As protein: CSALKTPYEQYF.

The J gene is TRBJ2-7, the V gene TRBV15, with 11 bases that match TRBD1. The germline CDR1 and CDR2 sequences are LNHNV and YYDKDF (reference sequence). The CDR3 runs to 16 residues. J gave up 0 bases and V 3 bases, and 4 bases lay outside the gene matches. CDR3 loop: CATSSGDRGFSYEQYF. The CDR3, as DNA: TGTGCCACCAGCAGCGGGGACAGGGGGTTCTCCTACGAGCAGTACTTC.

This sequence joins TRBV3-1 and TRBJ2-7, with TRBD2 matching over 7 bases. The CDR3 is 14 residues long. In germline, CDR1 is LGHDT, CDR2 YNNKEL (reference sequence). The junction had 8 bases not matched to a gene; V was cut back by 2 bases and J by 7 bases. This CDR3 reads CASSQTGLSWEQYF. Here the CDR3 DNA reads TGTGCCAGCAGCCAAACGGGACTATCGTGGGAGCAGTACTTC.

This CDR3 reads CASSFRDRYNEQFF. The CDR3 DNA reads TGTGCCAGCAGCTTCCGGGACAGATACAATGAGCAGTTCTTC. V and J are TRBV7-8 and TRBJ2-1, with 7 bases aligning to TRBD1. CDR3 length equals 14 residues. Germline assignment: CDR1 SGHVS and CDR2 FQNEAQ. The trim removed 3 bases at V and 4 bases at J, leaving 3 bases unmatched.

This clonotype was detected a few times. Compared with germline, one end of the junction differs, possibly owing to a read error. V is TRBV29-1 and J is TRBJ2-7; TRBD2 agrees at 12 bases. Germline CDR1 is SQVTM and CDR2 is ANQGSEA. CDR3 length equals 14 residues. The CDR3 DNA sequence: TGCAGCGCCCGAGGGACTAGCGGGTCCTACGGGCAGTACTTC. This codes for CSARGTSGSYGQYF.

V usage is TRBV5-1 and J usage is TRBJ1-1; D unresolved. The CDR3 sequence is 16 residues long. The V and J ends lost 1 base and 1 base respectively, with 14 bases between them. Per germline, CDR1 SGHRS and CDR2 YFSETQ. For the CDR3, the DNA is TGCGCCAGCAGCTTGTCTCCGATGGGCGAGAACACTGAAGCTTTCTTT. Protein product: CASSLSPMGENTEAFF.